This is a list of T cell receptor beta chains from one sample in a study of T cells in localized non-small cell lung cancer. The data were produced by immunoSEQ multiplex PCR, yet TCRdb's version contains in-frame clones alone and is incomplete. Among tens of thousands of clones, 88% were seen once, and the ten largest hold around 13%. The specimen was peripheral blood, collected before any cancer treatment. These receptors all come from a female donor older than 55 with stage III squamous cell lung carcinoma. Both conserved end residues are part of each CDR3. Each record gives: V gene, D gene, J gene, clone size, CDR3 DNA, CDR3 protein. A D gene is named only where the DNA matches it firmly. The listing skips clone size in some rows; elsewhere it reads once, few, many or a size class.

TRBV6-1	.	TRBJ2-5	.	TGTGCCAGCAGTGAAACTAGTCGGCAAGAGACCCAGTACTTC	CASSETSRQETQYF
TRBV29-1	.	TRBJ1-2	.	TGCAGCGCTCAACCTTCCCCGGGACTAAGCTATGGCTACACCTTC	CSAQPSPGLSYGYTF
TRBV19	.	TRBJ1-1	.	TGTGCCAGTAGTATAGAGGGGAACACTGAAGCTTTCTTT	CASSIEGNTEAFF
TRBV2	TRBD1	TRBJ2-2	.	TGTGCCAGCAGAGGGACAGGGGCGAACACCGGGGAGCTGTTTTTT	CASRGTGANTGELFF
TRBV28	TRBD1	TRBJ2-5	.	TGTGCCAGCAGTTCATCGAAGGGGGCTATAGAGACCCAGTACTTC	CASSSSKGAIETQYF
TRBV11-2	TRBD1	TRBJ2-7	.	TGTGCCAGCAGCTACAGGACAGGGGGCGCGTACGAGCAGTACTTC	CASSYRTGGAYEQYF
TRBV27	.	TRBJ2-3	medium-sized	TGTGCCAGCATCCCGACAACTAGCACAGATACGCAGTATTTT	CASIPTTSTDTQYF
TRBV7-3	TRBD1	TRBJ1-2	.	TGTGCCAGCAGCTTAACAGGGGGCTCAGCTTATGGCTACACCTTC	CASSLTGGSAYGYTF
TRBV7-3	TRBD2	TRBJ2-3	.	TGTGCCAGCAGCTTAGGGACTAGCGGGAGGGCCCAAGATACGCAGTATTTT	CASSLGTSGRAQDTQYF
TRBV9	.	TRBJ1-1	.	TGTGCCAGCAGCCCCGATACGCTTAACACTGAAGCTTTCTTT	CASSPDTLNTEAFF
TRBV30	.	TRBJ1-4	.	TGTGCCTGGAGTGTCGTAAAGGGAACAACAACTAATGAAAAACTGTTTTTT	CAWSVVKGTTTNEKLFF
TRBV19	.	TRBJ1-1	.	TGTGCCAGTAGTACTAGCCCCACTGAAGCTTTCTTT	CASSTSPTEAFF
TRBV7-9	TRBD2	TRBJ2-7	.	TGTGCCATTAGCGGGAATCAGGTCTACGAGCAGTACTTC	CAISGNQVYEQYF
TRBV4-1	TRBD1	TRBJ2-7	.	TGCGCCAGCAGCCATCATACAGGGGCGGCCTACGAGCAGTACTTC	CASSHHTGAAYEQYF
TRBV5-4	.	TRBJ2-7	.	TGTGCCAGCACCGGGCCTTCCTCCTACGAGCAGTACTTC	CASTGPSSYEQYF
TRBV28	TRBD1	TRBJ1-1	.	TGTGCCAGCAGTTCCCGGACAGGGGGAAATACTGAAGCTTTCTTT	CASSSRTGGNTEAFF
TRBV6-1	TRBD1	TRBJ2-2	once	TGTGCCAGTGGACAGGGGACGAACACCGGGGAGCTGTTTTTT	CASGQGTNTGELFF
TRBV5-1	TRBD2	TRBJ2-1	.	TGCGCCAGCAGCGTGGGTGTAGCGGGATTGGCTGATGAGCAGTTCTTC	CASSVGVAGLADEQFF
TRBV5-4	.	TRBJ2-3	.	TGTGCCAGCAGCTTTTATGCAGATACGCAGTATTTT	CASSFYADTQYF
TRBV19	.	TRBJ2-2	.	TGTGCCAGTAGCCTGGAATTGGAGACCGGGGAGCTGTTTTTT	CASSLELETGELFF
TRBV6-5	TRBD1	TRBJ1-5	.	TGTGCCAGCAGTAACAGGGGCTATCAGCCCCAGCATTTT	CASSNRGYQPQHF
TRBV6-6	.	TRBJ2-1	.	TGTGCCAGCAGTTCCAATGAGCAGTTCTTC	CASSSNEQFF
TRBV15	.	TRBJ2-7	.	TGTGCCACCAGCAGAGGGGGCCAGAGTTCCTACGAGCAGTACTTC	CATSRGGQSSYEQYF
TRBV2	TRBD1	TRBJ2-5	.	TGTGCCAGCAGTCGACAGGGTAGAGAGACCCAGTACTTC	CASSRQGRETQYF
TRBV10-2	TRBD1	TRBJ1-2	once	TGCGCCAGCTATGCCCCACAGGGGGTATTAGTTGAGAACTATGGCTACACCTTC	CASYAPQGVLVENYGYTF
TRBV9	.	TRBJ1-1	.	TGTGCCAGCAAACGGACTGATGCCAACACTGAAGCTTTCTTT	CASKRTDANTEAFF
TRBV28	.	TRBJ1-1	once	TGTGCCAGCAGTCACGGGACGTTGGGGGCTTTCTTT	CASSHGTLGAFF
TRBV4-3	.	TRBJ2-1	.	TGCGCCAGCAGCCAAGATAAGGGGAAAGAGCAGTTCTTC	CASSQDKGKEQFF
TRBV5-6	TRBD2	TRBJ2-3	.	TGTGCCAGCAGCTCCGGGACTAGCGGGACAGATACGCAGTATTTT	CASSSGTSGTDTQYF
TRBV28	TRBD1	TRBJ1-5	once	TGTGCCAGCAGACGGGACAGCGCGAGGCGGAATCAGCCCCAGCATTTT	CASRRDSARRNQPQHF
TRBV2	.	TRBJ1-1	once	TGTGCCAGCAGTGAACAGGACACTGAAGCTTTCTTT	CASSEQDTEAFF
TRBV7-2	.	TRBJ2-1	.	TGTGCCAGCAGCTTAGACCCCCAGGCCAATGAGCAGTTCTTC	CASSLDPQANEQFF
TRBV11-2	TRBD2	TRBJ2-1	.	TGTGCCAGCAGCCCCGGAGGGACTAGCGGGAGGCACAATGAGCAGTTCTTC	CASSPGGTSGRHNEQFF
TRBV2	TRBD1	TRBJ1-2	.	TGTGCCAGCAGATGGGACAGAAATACATATGGCTACACCTTC	CASRWDRNTYGYTF
TRBV28	.	TRBJ1-1	.	TGTGCCAGCAGTTTATGGAGGGACATGAACACTGAAGCTTTCTTT	CASSLWRDMNTEAFF
TRBV5-4	.	TRBJ2-5	.	TGTGCCAGCAGCTTGGGACTGGCCCAAGAGACCCAGTACTTC	CASSLGLAQETQYF
TRBV28	.	TRBJ1-2	.	TGTGCCAGCAGTACGAACCCTACAGGGCTTTGGCGCTACACCTTC	CASSTNPTGLWRYTF
TRBV28	.	TRBJ1-2	.	TGTGCCAGTACTGACAGGTTCTATGGCTACACCTTC	CASTDRFYGYTF
TRBV11-2	.	TRBJ1-4	.	TGTGCCAGCAGTAAAGGGCGGGGAACTAATGAAAAACTGTTTTTT	CASSKGRGTNEKLFF
TRBV11-2	.	TRBJ1-3	once	TGTGCCAGCAGCTTAATGGTCTTGGCAGCCCCTGGAAACACCATATATTTT	CASSLMVLAAPGNTIYF
TRBV5-8	.	TRBJ2-5	.	TGTGCCAGCAGTCGGCCGGGGCTGTACCAAGAGACCCAGTACTTC	CASSRPGLYQETQYF
TRBV6-5	TRBD2	TRBJ2-5	.	TGTGCCAGCAGTCGGACTAGCGGAAAAGAGACCCAGTACTTC	CASSRTSGKETQYF
TRBV7-2	TRBD1	TRBJ1-2	.	TGTGCCAGCAGCCACGCGAGACAGGGGGCACAGTATGGCTACACCTTC	CASSHARQGAQYGYTF
TRBV4-2	.	TRBJ1-1	.	TGTGCCAGCAGCCAAGATCGAGGGGGAGAGGCTGAAGCTTTCTTT	CASSQDRGGEAEAFF
TRBV6-5	.	TRBJ2-2	.	TGTGCCAGCAGGGGAGGCGGCGCGAACACCGGGGAGCTGTTTTTT	CASRGGGANTGELFF
TRBV7-9	TRBD2	TRBJ2-3	.	TGTGCCAGCAGCTTACTAGCGGGGGGGGTCACAGATACGCAGTATTTT	CASSLLAGGVTDTQYF
TRBV28	TRBD2	TRBJ2-1	.	TGTGCCAGCAGTGACCCAGGGACTAGCGGGGGAAATGAGCAGTTCTTC	CASSDPGTSGGNEQFF
TRBV19	.	TRBJ1-5	.	TGTGCCAGTAGTATAGGGTCAGGGGCAGACAATCAGCCCCAGCATTTT	CASSIGSGADNQPQHF